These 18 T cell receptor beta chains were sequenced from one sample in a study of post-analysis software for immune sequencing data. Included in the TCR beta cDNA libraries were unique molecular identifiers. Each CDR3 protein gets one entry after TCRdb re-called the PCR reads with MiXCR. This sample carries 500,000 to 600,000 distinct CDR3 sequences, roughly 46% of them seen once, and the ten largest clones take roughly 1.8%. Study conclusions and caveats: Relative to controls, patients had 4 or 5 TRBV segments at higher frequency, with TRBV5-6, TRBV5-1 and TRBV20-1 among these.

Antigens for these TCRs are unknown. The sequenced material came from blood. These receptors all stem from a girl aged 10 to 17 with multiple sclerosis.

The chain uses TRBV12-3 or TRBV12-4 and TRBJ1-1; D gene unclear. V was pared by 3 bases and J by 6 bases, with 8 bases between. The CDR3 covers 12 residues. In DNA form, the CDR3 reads TGTGCCAGCAGTTTCAGTGGTTCTGAAGCTTTCTTT. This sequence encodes CASSFSGSEAFF.

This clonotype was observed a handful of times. CDR3 coding DNA: TGTGCCAGCAGCGTAAATTGGGGGGCGGACGAGCAGTACTTC. Translation: CASSVNWGADEQYF. The chain has TRBV9 and TRBJ2-7; D could derive from TRBD1 or TRBD2 (6 bases each). CDR3 length: 14 residues. Germline V CDR1 and CDR2: SGDLS, YYNGEE. Trimming removed 1 base from V and 5 bases from J, with 13 bases in between.

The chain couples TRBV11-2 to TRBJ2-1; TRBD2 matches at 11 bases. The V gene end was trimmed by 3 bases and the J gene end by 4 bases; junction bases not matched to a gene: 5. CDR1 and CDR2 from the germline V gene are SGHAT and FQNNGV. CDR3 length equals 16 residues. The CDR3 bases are TGTGCCAGCAGCTTTAGCGGGGGGGCCTCTTACAATGAGCAGTTCTTC. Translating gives CASSFSGGASYNEQFF.

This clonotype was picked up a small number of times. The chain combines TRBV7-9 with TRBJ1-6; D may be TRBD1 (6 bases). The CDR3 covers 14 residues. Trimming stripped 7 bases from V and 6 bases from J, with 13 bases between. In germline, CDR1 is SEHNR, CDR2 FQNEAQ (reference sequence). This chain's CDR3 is CASNRGRGNSPLHF. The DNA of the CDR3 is TGTGCCAGCAACCGCGGCAGGGGTAATTCACCCCTCCACTTT.

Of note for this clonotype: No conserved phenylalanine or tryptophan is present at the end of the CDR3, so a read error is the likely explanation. The CDR3 coding sequence is TGCAGTGCTAGGGCAACTAGCGGGGGGTTGGATGAGCAGTTCTTA. Its protein product is CSARATSGGLDEQFL. The chain carries TRBV20-1 and TRBJ2-1, with 12 bases identical to TRBD2. From germline, CDR1 is DFQATT and CDR2 SNEGSKA (reference sequence). The CDR3 has 15 amino acids. V was pared by 3 bases and J by 8 bases, with 8 bases of the junction left unmatched.

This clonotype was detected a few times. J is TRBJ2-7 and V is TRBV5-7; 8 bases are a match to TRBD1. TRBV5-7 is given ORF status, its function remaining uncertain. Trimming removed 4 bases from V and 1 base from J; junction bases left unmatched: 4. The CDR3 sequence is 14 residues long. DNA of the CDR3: TGTGCCAGCAGCGACCGGGACAGGTCCTACGAGCAGTACTTC. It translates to CASSDRDRSYEQYF.

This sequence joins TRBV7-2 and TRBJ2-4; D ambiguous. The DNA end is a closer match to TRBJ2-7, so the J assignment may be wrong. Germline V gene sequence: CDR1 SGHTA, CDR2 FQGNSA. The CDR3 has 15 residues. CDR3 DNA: TGTGCCAGTAGCCACCCCGTCATATCCCCTTACGAGCAGTACTTC. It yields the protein CASSHPVISPYEQYF.

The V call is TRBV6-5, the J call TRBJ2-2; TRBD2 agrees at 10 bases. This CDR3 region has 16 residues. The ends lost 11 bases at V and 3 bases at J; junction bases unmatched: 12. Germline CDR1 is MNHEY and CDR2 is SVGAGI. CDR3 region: CAGDLSGRIDTGELFF. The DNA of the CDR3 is TGTGCCGGCGACCTTAGCGGGAGGATCGACACCGGGGAGCTGTTTTTT.

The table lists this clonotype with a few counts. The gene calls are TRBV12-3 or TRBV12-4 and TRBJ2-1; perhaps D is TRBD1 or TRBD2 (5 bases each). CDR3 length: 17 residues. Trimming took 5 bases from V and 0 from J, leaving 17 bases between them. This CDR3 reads CASSLGTLPVSYNEQFF. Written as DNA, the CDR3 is TGTGCCAGCAGTCTCGGGACCCTACCCGTCTCCTACAATGAGCAGTTCTTC.

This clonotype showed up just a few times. The CDR3 loop is CASSLADRDNQPQHF. For the CDR3, the DNA is TGTGCCAGCAGTTTAGCTGACAGGGACAATCAGCCCCAGCATTTT. The V call is TRBV12-3 or TRBV12-4, the J call TRBJ1-5; 7 bases fit TRBD1. The trim removed 0 bases at V and 3 bases at J, leaving 2 bases unmatched. The length of the CDR3 is 15 residues.

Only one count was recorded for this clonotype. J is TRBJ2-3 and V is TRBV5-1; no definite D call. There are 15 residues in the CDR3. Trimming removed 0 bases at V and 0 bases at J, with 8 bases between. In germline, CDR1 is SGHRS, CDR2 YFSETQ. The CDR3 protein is CASSLGDLSTDTQYF. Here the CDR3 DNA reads TGCGCCAGCAGCTTGGGAGATCTTAGCACAGATACGCAGTATTTT.

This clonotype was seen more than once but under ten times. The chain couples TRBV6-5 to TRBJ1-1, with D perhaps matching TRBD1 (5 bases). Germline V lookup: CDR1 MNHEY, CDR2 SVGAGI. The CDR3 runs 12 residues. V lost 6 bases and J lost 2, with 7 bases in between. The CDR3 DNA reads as TGTGCCAGCAGGGGGCAAAACACTGAAGCTTTCTTT. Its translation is CASRGQNTEAFF.

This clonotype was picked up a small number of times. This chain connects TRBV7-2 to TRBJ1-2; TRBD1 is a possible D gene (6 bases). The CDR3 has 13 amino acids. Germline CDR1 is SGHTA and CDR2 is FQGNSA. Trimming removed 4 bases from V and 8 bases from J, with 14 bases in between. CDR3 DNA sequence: TGTGCCAGCAGCTCCTTACCAGGGGCAGGCTACACCTTC. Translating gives CASSSLPGAGYTF.

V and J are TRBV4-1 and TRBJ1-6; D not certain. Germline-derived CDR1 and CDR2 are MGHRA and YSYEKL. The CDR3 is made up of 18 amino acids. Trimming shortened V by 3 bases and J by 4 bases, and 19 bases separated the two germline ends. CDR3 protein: CASSQSPAGRQYNSPLHF. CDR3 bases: TGCGCCAGCAGCCAGTCCCCTGCGGGCAGACAATATAATTCACCCCTCCACTTT.

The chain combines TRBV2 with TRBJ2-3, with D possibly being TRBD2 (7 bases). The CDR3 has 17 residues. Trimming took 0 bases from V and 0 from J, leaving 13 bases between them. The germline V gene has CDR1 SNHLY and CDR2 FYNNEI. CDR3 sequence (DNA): TGTGCCAGCAGTGAAGCAGGGGGGGCCTCAAGCACAGATACGCAGTATTTT. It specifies CASSEAGGASSTDTQYF.

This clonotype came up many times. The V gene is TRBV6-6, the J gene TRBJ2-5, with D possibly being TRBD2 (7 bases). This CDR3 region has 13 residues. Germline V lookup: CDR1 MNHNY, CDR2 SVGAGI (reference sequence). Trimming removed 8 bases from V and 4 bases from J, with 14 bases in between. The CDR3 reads CASSTGRGETQYF. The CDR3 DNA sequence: TGTGCCAGCTCAACAGGGAGGGGAGAGACCCAGTACTTC.

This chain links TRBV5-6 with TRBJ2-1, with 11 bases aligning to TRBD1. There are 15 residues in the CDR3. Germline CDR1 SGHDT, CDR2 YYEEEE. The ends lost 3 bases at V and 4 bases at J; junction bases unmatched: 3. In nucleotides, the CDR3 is TGTGCCAGCAGCTGGGGACAGGGGGGATACAATGAGCAGTTCTTC. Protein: CASSWGQGGYNEQFF.

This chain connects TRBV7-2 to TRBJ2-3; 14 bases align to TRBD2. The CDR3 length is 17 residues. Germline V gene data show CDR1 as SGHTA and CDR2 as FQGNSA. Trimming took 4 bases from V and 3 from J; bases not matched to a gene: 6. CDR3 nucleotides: TGTGCCAGCAGCTCCCCGACTAGCGGGGGGGGAACAGATACGCAGTATTTT. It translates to CASSSPTSGGGTDTQYF.